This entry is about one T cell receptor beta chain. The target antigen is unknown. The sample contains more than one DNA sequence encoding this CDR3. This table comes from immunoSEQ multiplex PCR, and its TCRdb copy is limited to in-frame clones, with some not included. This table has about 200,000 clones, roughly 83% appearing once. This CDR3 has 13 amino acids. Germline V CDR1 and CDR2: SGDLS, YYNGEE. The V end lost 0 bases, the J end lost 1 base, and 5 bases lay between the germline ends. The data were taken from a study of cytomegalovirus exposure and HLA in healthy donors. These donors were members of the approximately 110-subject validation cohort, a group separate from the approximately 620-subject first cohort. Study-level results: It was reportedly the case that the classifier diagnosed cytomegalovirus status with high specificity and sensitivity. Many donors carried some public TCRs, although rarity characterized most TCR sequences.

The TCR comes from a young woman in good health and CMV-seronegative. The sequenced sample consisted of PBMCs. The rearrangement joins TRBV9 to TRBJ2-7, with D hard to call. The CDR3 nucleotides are TGTGCCAGCAGCGTAGACAGTTCCTACGAGCAGTACTTC. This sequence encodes CASSVDSSYEQYF.